Listed here are 32 T cell receptor beta chains from one sample, sequenced in a study of control samples from healthy donors and cancer patients. Here immunoSEQ multiplex PCR was the method, and the copy in TCRdb shows in-frame clones only, minus some. Of around 100,000 clones listed, about 90% were seen once; the top ten hold 15% to 20%. The material sequenced was blood. These receptors all stem from a woman aged 45-59 years in good health.

V and J are TRBV2 and TRBJ1-2; D not certain. V dropped 6 bases and J dropped 5 bases, with 19 bases sitting between them. Germline V gene sequence: CDR1 SNHLY, CDR2 FYNNEI. CDR3 length: 15 residues. The CDR3 reads CASRSPRHRLYGYTF. The CDR3 nucleotides read TGTGCCAGCAGATCCCCCAGACACCGCCTTTATGGCTACACCTTC.

This chain uses TRBV18 with TRBJ1-1; TRBD1 agrees at 9 bases. The CDR3 totals 14 residues. V was clipped by 6 bases and J by 6 bases; unmatched bases: 8. Germline CDR1 and CDR2: KGHSH and LQKENI. The CDR3 here is CASSATGGSSEAFF. DNA of the CDR3: TGTGCCAGCTCGGCAACAGGGGGCAGCTCTGAAGCTTTCTTT.

The chain employs TRBV7-7 and TRBJ2-5; the match to TRBD1 covers 10 bases. Per the germline V gene, CDR1 is SSHAT and CDR2 is FNYEAQ (reference sequence). V trimming: 0 bases; J trimming: 1 base; junction bases outside the gene matches: 5. This CDR3 contains 17 residues. The CDR3 region is CASSLAPGQGSQETQYF. CDR3 bases: TGTGCCAGCAGCTTAGCGCCGGGACAGGGGTCCCAAGAGACCCAGTACTTC.

The chain is built from TRBV18 and TRBJ2-7, with 7 bases identical to TRBD1. Germline CDR1 reads KGHSH; CDR2 reads LQKENI. This CDR3 comprises 16 residues. The V gene end was trimmed by 1 base and the J gene end by 3 bases; junction bases not matched to a gene: 9. CDR3 nucleotides: TGTGCCAGCTCACCACTAGAGGGGGCTTCTAGCTACGAGCAGTACTTC. Its protein is CASSPLEGASSYEQYF.

This clone was counted between two and nine times. V and J are TRBV5-6 and TRBJ1-5; TRBD1 is a possible D gene (5 bases). This CDR3 is 19 amino acids long. The V end lost 3 bases, the J end lost 1 base, and 23 bases lay between the germline ends. Germline V gene lookup returns CDR1 SGHDT and CDR2 YYEEEE. The CDR3 is CASSSTGLDEGPSNQPQHF. The CDR3 nucleotides are TGTGCCAGCAGCTCTACAGGTCTCGACGAAGGACCCAGCAATCAGCCCCAGCATTTT.

V and J are TRBV7-2 and TRBJ2-7; D is ambiguous. The germline V and J ends were trimmed by 1 base and 2 bases, with 6 bases remaining between them. This CDR3 region has 13 residues. Per germline, CDR1 SGHTA and CDR2 FQGNSA. CDR3 nucleotides: TGTGCCAGCAGCTTAGGAGAGGCCTACGAGCAGTACGTC. It specifies CASSLGEAYEQYV.

The CDR3 DNA reads as TGCAGCGTACCACCTCTGGGACAGACAACCGGGGAGCTGTTTTTT. It yields the protein CSVPPLGQTTGELFF. The chain recombines TRBV29-1 with TRBJ2-2, with 7 bases fitting TRBD1. The CDR3 is 15 residues long. V trimming: 6 bases; J trimming: 5 bases; junction bases outside the gene matches: 12. The V gene's germline CDR1 is SQVTM and CDR2 ANQGSEA.

The J gene is TRBJ2-1, the V gene TRBV24-1; 7 bases agree with TRBD2. With V trimmed by 3 bases and J by 10 bases, 5 bases remained unmatched. The CDR3 has 13 amino acids. The germline V gene encodes CDR1 KGHDR and CDR2 SFDVKD. The CDR3 protein is CATSDHFGGEQFF. The DNA for the CDR3 is TGTGCCACCAGTGATCACTTCGGGGGGGAGCAGTTCTTC.

The chain employs TRBV10-2 and TRBJ1-2, with D possibly TRBD1 on 5 matching bases. V was cut by 2 bases and J by 0 bases, with 13 bases left in between. CDR1 and CDR2 from the germline V gene are WSHSY and SAAADI. The CDR3 runs 16 residues. The CDR3 is CASSEPGGPTNYGYTF. The DNA of the CDR3 is TGCGCCAGCAGTGAGCCCGGGGGACCCACTAACTATGGCTACACCTTC.

The rearrangement links TRBV5-1 to TRBJ1-2; D call uncertain. CDR1 and CDR2 from the germline V gene are SGHRS and YFSETQ. The length of the CDR3 is 15 residues. Trimming removed 2 bases from V and 0 bases from J, with 11 bases in between. The CDR3: CASSFGPLANYGYTF. CDR3 DNA: TGCGCCAGCAGCTTTGGGCCCTTAGCTAACTATGGCTACACCTTC.

This clone has just one count. This sequence joins TRBV23-1 and TRBJ2-2, with D unresolved. TRBV23-1 is an ORF; its function is uncertain. Trimming shortened V by 2 bases and J by 6 bases, and 19 bases separated the two germline ends. The CDR3 has 17 amino acids. The CDR3 nucleotides read TGCGCCAGCAGTCAACCAATCCCGACCTTTTTCCCCGGGGAGCTGTTTTTT. It specifies CASSQPIPTFFPGELFF.

The chain combines TRBV5-6 with TRBJ1-5; D not certain. Germline values: CDR1 SGHDT, CDR2 YYEEEE. Trimming cost V 0 bases and J 4 bases, with 5 bases left between them. CDR3 size: 13 residues. CDR3 sequence reads: CASSLANNQPQHF. The DNA of the CDR3 is TGTGCCAGCAGCTTGGCGAATAATCAGCCCCAGCATTTT.

The V call is TRBV4-1, the J call TRBJ2-3; the D call may be TRBD1 or TRBD2 (7 bases each). Per the germline V gene, CDR1 is MGHRA and CDR2 is YSYEKL. The CDR3 runs 17 residues. The V end lost 10 bases, the J end lost 3 bases, and 26 bases lay between the germline ends. Written as DNA, the CDR3 is TGCGCCATCCAGGGGGTGGGGGGGCGAGGTAGAACAGATACGCAGTATTTT. Translation: CAIQGVGGRGRTDTQYF.

This clone was detected only once. This rearrangement joins TRBV7-2 to TRBJ1-2; the D is unclear. V lost 3 bases, J lost 6 bases, and 11 bases lay in between. In germline, CDR1 is SGHTA, CDR2 FQGNSA. The CDR3 extends over 13 amino acids. CDR3 residues: CASSFGSVHGYTF. Here the CDR3 DNA reads TGTGCCAGCAGCTTTGGCAGCGTTCATGGCTACACCTTC.

V is TRBV11-1 and J is TRBJ2-3; D is unclear. V lost 5 bases, J lost 1 base, and 13 bases lay in between. The CDR3 is 15 residues long. Germline CDR1 is SGHAT and CDR2 is FQDESV (reference sequence). CDR3 nucleotides: TGTGCCAGCAGCCAGGACGGTAAACGCACAGATACGCAGTATTTT. It codes for CASSQDGKRTDTQYF.

The V gene is TRBV30, the J gene TRBJ1-5; perhaps TRBD1 as D (6 bases). Germline V gene sequence: CDR1 GTSNPN, CDR2 SVGIG (reference sequence). This CDR3 has 13 amino acids. V lost 1 base to trimming and J lost 5 bases, with 9 bases between them. The CDR3 spells CAWSAGAHQPQHF. CDR3 sequence (DNA): TGTGCCTGGAGTGCAGGGGCCCATCAGCCCCAGCATTTT. Together with reference TRBV30 and TRBJ1-5, the CDR3 gives the full variable domain: SQTIHQWPATLVQPVGSPLSLECTVEGTSNPNLYWYRQAAGRGLQLLFYSVGIGQISSEVPQNLSASRPQDRQFILSSKKLLLSDSGFYLCAWSAGAHQPQHFGDGTRLSIL.

The chain is built from TRBV7-2 and TRBJ2-3; 14 bases fit TRBD2. Looked up from germline, CDR1 is SGHTA and CDR2 is FQGNSA. The length of the CDR3 is 19 residues. V lost 5 bases and J lost 0; bases outside the gene matches: 10. The CDR3 reads CASSTRLAGGILSTDTQYF. CDR3 in DNA: TGTGCCAGCAGCACCAGACTAGCGGGAGGGATTCTTAGCACAGATACGCAGTATTTT. Variable domain in full (rest from reference TRBV7-2 and TRBJ2-3): GAGVSQSPSNKVTEKGKDVELRCDPISGHTALYWYRQSLGQGLEFLIYFQGNSAPDKSGLPSDRFSAERTGGSVSTLTIQRTQQEDSAVYLCASSTRLAGGILSTDTQYFGPGTRLTVL.

The chain couples TRBV15 to TRBJ1-5, with 8 bases that match TRBD1. The germline V gene has CDR1 LNHNV and CDR2 YYDKDF (reference sequence). The V gene end was trimmed by 5 bases and the J gene end by 9 bases; junction bases not matched to a gene: 6. CDR3 length equals 13 residues. CDR3 loop: CATSGQGHRPQHF. CDR3 DNA: TGTGCCACCAGCGGACAGGGACACCGGCCCCAGCATTTT.

The gene calls are TRBV7-9 and TRBJ1-1; no definite D call. The CDR3 is 15 amino acids. Trimming cost V 0 bases and J 0 bases, with 8 bases left between them. Germline lookup yields CDR1 SEHNR and CDR2 FQNEAQ (reference sequence). The CDR3 region is CASSLAGSMNTEAFF. The CDR3 bases are TGTGCCAGCAGCTTAGCCGGGAGCATGAACACTGAAGCTTTCTTT. Supplemented by reference TRBV7-9 and TRBJ1-1, the full variable domain reads DTGVSQNPRHKITKRGQNVTFRCDPISEHNRLYWYRQTLGQGPEFLTYFQNEAQLEKSRLLSDRFSAERPKGSFSTLEIQRTEQGDSAMYLCASSLAGSMNTEAFFGQGTRLTVV.

This chain joins TRBV7-9 and TRBJ1-6, with D tentatively TRBD1 (5 bases). Germline CDR1 and CDR2: SEHNR and FQNEAQ (reference sequence). The CDR3 contains 14 residues. The V and J ends lost 3 bases and 7 bases respectively, with 10 bases between them. CDR3 DNA sequence: TGTGCCAGCAGCTTCGCGGACACCAATTCACCCCTCCACTTT. This translates into CASSFADTNSPLHF.

The chain carries TRBV24-1 and TRBJ2-1; D gene unclear. The CDR3 length is 11 residues. Trimming removed 10 bases at V and 10 bases at J, with 13 bases between. Germline CDR1 reads KGHDR; CDR2 reads SFDVKD. CDR3 coding DNA: TGTGCCACGGGTAGTGACTGGGAGCAGTTCTTC. This translates into CATGSDWEQFF.

V is TRBV19 and J is TRBJ1-5; TRBD1 matches 10 bases. V shed 6 bases and J 6 bases; nucleotides not matched to a gene: 8. The CDR3 runs 15 residues. Germline V gene sequence: CDR1 LNHDA, CDR2 SQIVND (reference sequence). The CDR3 loop reads CASSHGDRGGQPQHF. The CDR3 DNA reads TGTGCCAGTAGCCACGGGGACAGGGGCGGTCAGCCCCAGCATTTT.

V usage is TRBV2 and J usage is TRBJ2-7; D remains ambiguous. Germline V gene data show CDR1 as SNHLY and CDR2 as FYNNEI. V dropped 1 base and J dropped 5 bases, with 9 bases sitting between them. This CDR3 is built from 13 residues. DNA of the CDR3: TGTGCCAGCAGTGAAGGAGATTGGGACGAGCAGTACTTC. Translated: CASSEGDWDEQYF.

The rearrangement uses TRBV18 and TRBJ1-1, with 7 bases matching TRBD1. This CDR3 spans 13 amino acids. The germline gives CDR1 KGHSH, CDR2 LQKENI. V lost 3 bases and J lost 6; bases outside the gene matches: 4. The CDR3 DNA reads as TGTGCCAGCTCACCCCGACAGGGCCCTGAAGCTTTCTTT. It encodes CASSPRQGPEAFF.

This rearrangement joins TRBV19 to TRBJ1-2, with unresolved D. The CDR3 runs 13 residues. CDR1 is LNHDA, CDR2 SQIVND, per germline (reference sequence). Trimming took off 3 bases at V and 6 bases at J, with 11 bases between the two ends. The CDR3 bases are TGTGCCAGTAGTATCAGTCGGATTGATGGCTACACCTTC. It codes for CASSISRIDGYTF.

V usage is TRBV9 and J usage is TRBJ1-3; weak D call: TRBD1 (5 bases). There are 13 residues in the CDR3. V lost 4 bases to trimming and J lost 6 bases, with 11 bases between them. The germline V gene encodes CDR1 SGDLS and CDR2 YYNGEE. DNA for the CDR3: TGTGCCAGCAGCCGCGCAGGGACAAACACCATATATTTT. This sequence encodes CASSRAGTNTIYF.

CDR3 amino acids: CASSGSFFFAEAFF. The CDR3 nucleotides read TGTGCCAGCAGCGGGTCGTTCTTTTTCGCTGAAGCTTTCTTT. This rearrangement joins TRBV3-1 (or the pseudogene TRBV3-2) to TRBJ1-1; unclear D gene. The CDR3 consists of 14 residues. Trimming pared 5 bases from V and 6 bases from J, leaving 16 bases between. Germline V gives CDR1 LGHDT, CDR2 YNNKEL (reference sequence).

This rearrangement joins TRBV5-1 to TRBJ2-2; D is perhaps TRBD1 (5 bases). This CDR3 contains 16 residues. Germline assignment: CDR1 SGHRS and CDR2 YFSETQ. The V gene lost 7 bases and the J gene lost 5 bases, with 21 bases spanning the gap. The CDR3 region has the DNA TGCGCCAGCTCGTTAGTCGGCCAGGGCGGTACCGGGGAGCTGTTTTTT. This encodes CASSLVGQGGTGELFF. The full variable domain, completed using reference TRBV5-1 and TRBJ2-2, is KAGVTQTPRYLIKTRGQQVTLSCSPISGHRSVSWYQQTPGQGLQFLFEYFSETQRNKGNFPGRFSGRQFSNSRSEMNVSTLELGDSALYLCASSLVGQGGTGELFFGEGSRLTVL.

The rearrangement joins TRBV24-1 to TRBJ2-2, with D perhaps matching TRBD1 (5 bases). Germline V lookup: CDR1 KGHDR, CDR2 SFDVKD. The CDR3 has 13 amino acids. The V end lost 2 bases, the J end lost 7 bases, and 7 bases lay between the germline ends. This CDR3 reads CATSDSGIGELFF. DNA for the CDR3: TGTGCCACCAGTGATTCAGGGATCGGGGAGCTGTTTTTT.

The chain joins TRBV6-1 to TRBJ2-7; D not resolved. Germline lookup yields CDR1 MNHNS and CDR2 SASEGT. Trimming stripped 2 bases from V and 5 bases from J, with 13 bases between. The CDR3 is made up of 14 amino acids. For the CDR3, the DNA is TGTGCCAGCAGTGAACCAAGGCGCGCCCACGAGCAGTACGTC. It encodes CASSEPRRAHEQYV.

The rearrangement uses TRBV6-5 and TRBJ2-5; no reliable D call. With 4 bases removed from V and 1 base from J, the gap between germline ends came to 13 bases. Germline V gene data show CDR1 as MNHEY and CDR2 as SVGAGI. The CDR3 runs to 15 residues. The CDR3 sequence: CASSWAVWGQETQYF. In nucleotides, the CDR3 is TGTGCCAGCAGTTGGGCGGTGTGGGGCCAAGAGACCCAGTACTTC.

The gene calls are TRBV6-5 and TRBJ1-5, with unresolved D. This CDR3 is 15 amino acids long. The V end was cut by 3 bases, the J end by 4 bases, with 13 bases between. Looked up from germline, CDR1 is MNHEY and CDR2 is SVGAGI. CDR3 residues: CASSYLPTQNQPQHF. CDR3 DNA sequence: TGTGCCAGCAGTTATCTCCCAACTCAGAATCAGCCCCAGCATTTT.